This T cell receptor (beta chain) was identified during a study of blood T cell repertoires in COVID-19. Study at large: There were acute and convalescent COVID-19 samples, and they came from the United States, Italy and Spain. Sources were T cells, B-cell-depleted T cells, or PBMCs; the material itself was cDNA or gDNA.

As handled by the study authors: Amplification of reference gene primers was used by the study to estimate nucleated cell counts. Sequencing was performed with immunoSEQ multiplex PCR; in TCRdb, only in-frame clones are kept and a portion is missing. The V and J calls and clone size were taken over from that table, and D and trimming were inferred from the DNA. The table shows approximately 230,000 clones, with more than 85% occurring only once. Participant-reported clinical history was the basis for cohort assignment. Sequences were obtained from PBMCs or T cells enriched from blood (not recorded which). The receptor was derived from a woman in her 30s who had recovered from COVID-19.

Here the CDR3 DNA reads TGCAGCGTTGAAGTCGGCGGGATTAGGTACAATGAGCAGTTCTTC. Translating it yields CSVEVGGIRYNEQFF. The chain joins TRBV29-1 to TRBJ2-1; a possible D gene is TRBD2 (6 bases). This CDR3 is 15 amino acids long. Trimming removed 1 base from V and 4 bases from J, with 14 bases in between. CDR1 SQVTM and CDR2 ANQGSEA come from the germline V gene.